This is a list of T cell receptor beta chains from one sample in a study of early T cells in non-severe SARS-CoV-2 infection. One entry per CDR3 protein, called by TCRdb with MiXCR from the 5' RACE reads. The sample has approximately 71,000 distinct CDR3 sequences, 9% to 15% seen once; the top ten hold over 1.5%. The source material was whole blood. These receptors were obtained from an adult who was a healthcare worker with PCR-confirmed SARS-CoV-2 infection or an uninfected control (not recorded which). Each CDR3 is given with its conserved first and last residue. D genes are given only for firm matches. Only part of the rows carry a size: once, few, many, or a class if the clone is expanded.

j_call,v_call,clone_size,d_call,cdr3_aa,cdr3_nt
TRBJ2-7,TRBV19,many,-,CASSTGGRRMYEQYF,TGTGCCAGTAGTACGGGGGGCAGGCGGATGTACGAGCAGTACTTC
TRBJ2-7,TRBV18,few,TRBD1,CASSPSGTGGEQYF,TGTGCCAGCTCACCAAGTGGGACAGGAGGGGAGCAGTACTTC
TRBJ1-2,TRBV6-5,-,-,CASSENRYGYTF,TGTGCCAGCAGTGAGAATCGGTATGGCTACACCTTC
TRBJ2-5,TRBV5-6,few,-,CASSLALGGQETQYF,TGTGCCAGCAGCCTTGCCCTTGGCGGGCAAGAGACCCAGTACTTC
TRBJ1-2,TRBV5-6,many,-,CASSSGWSRGYTF,TGTGCCAGCAGCTCTGGGTGGTCCCGGGGCTACACCTTC
TRBJ1-2,TRBV11-2,few,-,CASSRLVGTNYGYTF,TGTGCCAGCAGCCGACTCGTCGGGACGAACTATGGCTACACCTTC
TRBJ2-5,TRBV3-1,-,TRBD1,CASSHLGQQETQYF,TGTGCCAGCAGCCACTTGGGACAGCAAGAGACCCAGTACTTC
TRBJ2-3,TRBV12-3/TRBV12-4,-,-,CASSQGWAGTDTQYF,TGTGCCAGCAGCCAAGGCTGGGCAGGTACAGATACGCAGTATTTT
TRBJ2-3,TRBV12-3/TRBV12-4,many,TRBD2,CASSLEGLAGARDTQYF,TGTGCCAGCAGTTTAGAGGGACTAGCGGGGGCACGGGATACGCAGTATTTT
TRBJ2-7,TRBV12-3/TRBV12-4,-,TRBD1,CASSLGRTGTYEQYF,TGTGCCAGCAGTTTAGGTAGGACAGGGACCTACGAGCAGTACTTC
TRBJ1-2,TRBV7-9,-,-,CASSSATNYGYTF,TGTGCCAGCAGCTCAGCAACAAACTATGGCTACACCTTC
TRBJ1-2,TRBV12-3/TRBV12-4,many,-,CASSSGVGYGYTF,TGTGCCAGCAGTTCCGGGGTGGGCTATGGCTACACCTTC
TRBJ2-3,TRBV9,few,TRBD2,CASSVASAGGYTQYF,TGTGCCAGCAGCGTAGCTTCAGCGGGGGGATATACGCAGTATTTT
TRBJ2-7,TRBV12-5,-,-,CASGLGSRLYEQYF,TGTGCTAGTGGCCTAGGGAGCCGCCTGTACGAGCAGTACTTC
TRBJ2-5,TRBV28,-,-,CASSSQGDGTQYF,TGTGCCAGCAGTTCACAGGGAGATGGGACCCAGTACTTC
TRBJ1-2,TRBV20-1,-,TRBD1,CSVYRRSGTGSGYTF,TGCAGTGTCTACCGGCGATCGGGGACAGGGAGCGGCTACACCTTC
TRBJ1-2,TRBV12-3/TRBV12-4,many,-,CASSLEGFYGYTF,TGTGCCAGCAGTTTGGAGGGGTTCTATGGCTACACCTTC
TRBJ2-5,TRBV29-1,few,-,CSVLRGMQTQYF,TGCAGCGTTCTCCGAGGAATGCAGACCCAGTACTTC
TRBJ2-7,TRBV6-5,-,-,CASSYLLRGREQYF,TGTGCCAGCAGTTACCTGCTAAGAGGGCGGGAGCAGTACTTC
TRBJ2-4,TRBV7-6,few,TRBD1,CASSLGQGDIQYF,TGTGCCAGCAGCTTAGGTCAGGGGGACATTCAGTACTTC
TRBJ2-2,TRBV9,few,-,CASGTGELFF,TGTGCCAGCGGCACCGGGGAGCTGTTTTTT
TRBJ1-1,TRBV29-1,many,TRBD1,CSVEVHRGGNTEAFF,TGCAGCGTTGAAGTACACAGGGGCGGGAACACTGAAGCTTTCTTT
TRBJ1-1,TRBV30,many,-,CASFRGGLNTEAFF,TGTGCCTCCTTTCGGGGCGGACTGAACACTGAAGCTTTCTTT
TRBJ1-1,TRBV27,once,-,CASSGRLGNTEAFF,TGTGCCAGCAGTGGACGGCTAGGGAACACTGAAGCTTTCTTC
TRBJ2-7,TRBV30,many,-,CAWNEGTYEQYF,TGTGCCTGGAATGAGGGCACCTACGAGCAGTACTTC
TRBJ1-2,TRBV18,many,-,CASSPRLGRANYGYTF,TGTGCCAGCTCACCACGTCTAGGCAGGGCTAACTATGGCTACACCTTC
TRBJ1-2,TRBV20-1,few,-,CSAVLQGGGGYGYTF,TGCAGTGCTGTACTACAGGGCGGCGGAGGCTATGGCTACACCTTC
TRBJ1-4,TRBV6-5,few,-,CASRPAGAIEKLFF,TGTGCCAGCAGGCCCGCCGGGGCCATTGAAAAACTGTTTTTT
TRBJ2-5,TRBV29-1,-,-,CSVDRDGRETQYF,TGCAGCGTTGACAGGGATGGGAGAGAGACCCAGTACTTC
TRBJ2-3,TRBV7-2,few,-,CASSLGGTSYTDTQYF,TGTGCCAGCAGCTTAGGTGGCACTAGCTACACAGATACGCAGTATTTT
TRBJ2-3,TRBV29-1,-,-,CSVEVVDTQYF,TGCAGCGTTGAAGTTGTAGATACGCAGTATTTT
TRBJ2-7,TRBV6-2/TRBV6-3,many,-,CASSQSSYEQYF,TGTGCCAGCAGTCAGAGTTCCTACGAGCAGTACTTC
TRBJ2-3,TRBV7-6,-,-,CASSLGALGGTDTQYF,TGTGCCAGCAGCTTAGGGGCCCTGGGGGGCACAGATACGCAGTATTTT
TRBJ2-1,TRBV25-1,many,TRBD1,CASTLQGSSYNEQFF,TGTGCCAGCACCCTACAGGGGTCCTCCTACAATGAGCAGTTCTTC
TRBJ2-5,TRBV5-1,many,-,CASSLRPGAYETQYF,TGCGCCAGCAGCCTTAGGCCCGGGGCATACGAGACCCAGTACTTC
TRBJ2-5,TRBV6-6,-,TRBD1,CASSYSIPGQGETQYF,TGTGCCAGCAGTTACTCCATTCCGGGACAGGGGGAGACCCAGTACTTC
TRBJ2-2,TRBV11-2,-,-,CASSSPREPTGELFF,TGTGCCAGCAGCTCCCCCAGGGAACCCACCGGGGAGCTGTTTTTT
TRBJ2-7,TRBV29-1,few,TRBD1,CSVDQGEPYEQYF,TGCAGCGTTGACCAGGGGGAACCCTACGAGCAGTACTTC
TRBJ2-6,TRBV4-3,few,-,CASSQFIRDTISGANVLTF,TGCGCCAGCAGCCAATTCATTCGGGACACTATTTCTGGGGCCAACGTCCTGACTTTC
TRBJ2-2,TRBV5-1,-,-,CASSPTPGLTGELFF,TGCGCCAGCAGCCCTACTCCAGGGTTAACCGGGGAGCTGTTTTTT
TRBJ2-1,TRBV12-3/TRBV12-4,-,-,CASRDIALGHEQFF,TGTGCCAGCAGGGACATAGCCCTTGGCCATGAGCAGTTCTTC
TRBJ2-3,TRBV2,-,-,CARTLPGSRTDTQYF,TGTGCCAGGACCCTCCCGGGATCTCGCACAGATACGCAGTATTTT
TRBJ1-2,TRBV6-6,-,TRBD1,CASSSQGAWYGYTF,TGTGCCAGCAGTTCACAGGGGGCATGGTATGGCTACACCTTC
TRBJ2-7,TRBV12-5,few,TRBD1,CASGLIQGAGYEQYF,TGTGCTAGTGGTTTGATACAGGGGGCAGGTTACGAGCAGTACTTC
TRBJ2-7,TRBV18,-,TRBD2,CASSITTSGGATEQYF,TGTGCCAGCTCAATTACGACTAGCGGGGGGGCGACCGAGCAGTACTTC